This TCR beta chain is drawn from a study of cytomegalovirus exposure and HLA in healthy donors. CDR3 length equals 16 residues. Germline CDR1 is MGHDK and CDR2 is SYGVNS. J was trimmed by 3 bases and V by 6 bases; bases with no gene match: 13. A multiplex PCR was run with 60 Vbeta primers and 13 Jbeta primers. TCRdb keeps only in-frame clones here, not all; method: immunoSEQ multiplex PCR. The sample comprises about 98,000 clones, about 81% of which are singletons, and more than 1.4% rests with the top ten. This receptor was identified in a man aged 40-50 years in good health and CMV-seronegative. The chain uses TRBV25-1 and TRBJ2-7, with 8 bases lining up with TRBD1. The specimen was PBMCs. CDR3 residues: CASREGGGQGDYEQYF. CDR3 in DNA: TGTGCCAGCAGGGAGGGGGGAGGACAGGGCGACTACGAGCAGTACTTC.